The following is a T cell receptor beta chain sequence with its context. The sample originates from a study of T cell responses to AZD1222 COVID-19 vaccine. Some clones are missing from TCRdb's copy, which holds only in-frame ones; the method was immunoSEQ multiplex PCR. The sample includes 90,000 to 120,000 clones, 85% to 90% of them seen just once. The receptor was derived from an adult in good health. The material was peripheral blood, obtained on day 0 of AZD1222 vaccination.

CDR3 in amino acids: CASSSIAGGLFEQYF. The CDR3 DNA reads as TGTGCCAGCAGTTCGATAGCCGGAGGGTTGTTCGAGCAGTACTTC. The chain combines TRBV27 with TRBJ2-7, with a tentative D call TRBD2 (6 bases). Germline V CDR1 and CDR2: MNHEY, SMNVEV (reference sequence). The CDR3 is 15 amino acids. Trimming removed 4 bases at V and 6 bases at J, with 19 bases between.